This T cell receptor beta chain was captured in a study of blood T cell repertoires in COVID-19. Study-level information: The origin of the acute and convalescent COVID-19 samples was the United States, Italy and Spain.

TCRdb's copy holds only in-frame clones and misses some; the assay was immunoSEQ multiplex PCR. This table has under 400,000 clones, more than 70% appearing once. This clonotype originated in a woman aged 25 to 39 who had been exposed to COVID-19. Sequencing was carried out using PBMCs or T cells enriched from blood (not recorded which).

In DNA form, the CDR3 reads TGCGCCAGCAGTGACCCTACAGGGGCCGCCACTGAAGCTTTCTTT. This sequence encodes CASSDPTGAATEAFF. The J gene is TRBJ1-1, the V gene TRBV10-2, with 7 bases lining up with TRBD1. Per germline, CDR1 WSHSY and CDR2 SAAADI. The V and J ends lost 3 bases and 4 bases, in that order; junction bases with no gene match: 8. The CDR3 totals 15 residues.